The 32 T cell receptor beta chains below were found in one sample sequenced in a study of T cell clonality in common variable immunodeficiency. TCRdb's table, derived via immunoSEQ multiplex PCR, lists solely in-frame clones and lacks some. The specimen has under 25,000 clones, none found just once. Study-level findings and limits: In common variable immunodeficiency, TCR beta chains reportedly carried fewer deletions and N-nucleotide insertions.

No cognate antigen is known for these TCRs. Source material: peripheral blood mononuclear cells. The source of these receptors is a human donor with common variable immunodeficiency.

Notes on this clone: Read data end 3 residues before the CDR3 end; the end is taken from the germline J gene. This chain links TRBV7-9 with TRBJ1-2, with D tentatively TRBD1 (5 bases). V lost 1 base and J lost 1, with 7 bases in between. The CDR3 covers 14 residues. Per the germline V gene, CDR1 is SEHNR and CDR2 is FQNEAQ (reference sequence). The DNA read from the CDR3 is TGTGCCAGCAGCTTAGAGGGGCTTAACTATGGC. This gives the protein CASSLEGLNYG. The entire CDR3 reads CASSLEGLNYGYTF.

This clone was detected only a few times. The read comes to an end 3 residues before the CDR3 does, leaving the germline J gene to fill in the end. J is TRBJ2-5 and V is TRBV6-2 or TRBV6-3; 7 bases line up with TRBD2. Germline V lookup: CDR1 MNHEY, CDR2 SVGEGT. The CDR3 spans 12 residues. V lost 11 bases to trimming and J lost 4 bases; unmatched junction nucleotides: 7. CDR3 DNA, as far as it was read: TGTGCCGGTTCGACTAGCAGAGAGACC. It codes for CAGSTSRET. The entire CDR3 reads CAGSTSRETQYF.

With respect to this clone: The CDR3 end falls 3 residues outside the read, so it is completed with the germline J gene. The chain recombines TRBV19 with TRBJ1-5; D is perhaps TRBD1 (5 bases). Germline-derived CDR1 and CDR2 are LNHDA and SQIVND (reference sequence). This CDR3 is built from 18 residues. The V gene lost 3 bases and the J gene lost 3 bases, with 21 bases spanning the gap. This CDR3 reads CASSIFAFGHHTNQPQHF. CDR3 DNA, as far as it was read: TGTGCCAGTAGTATCTTTGCGTTTGGACACCACACCAATCAGCCC.

A few counts support this clone. The observed sequence ends 3 residues before the CDR3 terminus, with the missing tail filled in from the germline J gene. The rearrangement links TRBV19 to TRBJ1-2; 8 bases are a match to TRBD1. From germline, CDR1 is LNHDA and CDR2 SQIVND (reference sequence). The V gene end was trimmed by 7 bases and the J gene end by 5 bases; junction bases not matched to a gene: 6. The CDR3 is 13 residues long. CDR3 DNA, as far as it was read: TGTGCCAGTATACCGGACAGGGTATATGGC. Protein product: CASIPDRVYG. The whole CDR3 sequence reads CASIPDRVYGYTF.

This clone occurred many times. The CDR3 end falls 3 residues outside the read, so it is completed with the germline J gene. The chain is built from TRBV5-1 and TRBJ1-6; TRBD1 matches at 8 bases. Trimming took 1 base from V and 7 from J; bases not matched to a gene: 7. The germline CDR1 and CDR2 sequences are SGHRS and YFSETQ. This CDR3 has 16 amino acids. Incomplete CDR3 DNA: TGCGCCAGCAGCTTGATTGGACAGGGCCAAAATTCACCC. As protein: CASSLIGQGQNSP. The full CDR3 protein reads CASSLIGQGQNSPLHF. Full variable domain (remainder filled in from reference TRBV5-1 and TRBJ1-6): KAGVTQTPRYLIKTRGQQVTLSCSPISGHRSVSWYQQTPGQGLQFLFEYFSETQRNKGNFPGRFSGRQFSNSRSEMNVSTLELGDSALYLCASSLIGQGQNSPLHFGNGTRLTVT.

In this sample, this clone turned up a few times. The CDR3 goes on 3 residues after the read ends, and that part is filled in from the germline J gene. The J gene is TRBJ1-5, the V gene TRBV6-2 or TRBV6-3; 7 bases are a match to TRBD1. The CDR3 contains 14 residues. With 6 bases clipped from V and 5 bases from J, the junction kept 7 bases outside the gene matches. The germline gives CDR1 MNHEY, CDR2 SVGEGT. CDR3 protein: CASRNDRDHQPQHF. The covered CDR3 bases are TGTGCCAGCAGGAACGACAGGGACCATCAGCCC.

With respect to this clone: With the read ending 3 residues before the CDR3 end, the germline J gene is used to fill in that end. The gene calls are TRBV7-6 and TRBJ1-4, with 10 positions matching TRBD1. The CDR3 length is 15 residues. The germline CDR1 and CDR2 sequences are SGHVS and FNYEAQ. After removal of 9 bases from V and 3 bases from J, the junction contained 7 bases not matched to a gene. CDR3 residues: CASKKGQGANEKLFF. The sequenced part of the CDR3 DNA is TGTGCCAGTAAAAAAGGACAGGGGGCTAATGAAAAA.

This clone was seen a few times. Read data end 3 residues before the CDR3 end; the end is taken from the germline J gene. The rearrangement joins TRBV7-6 to TRBJ2-7; 9 positions agree with TRBD1. Germline trimming cut 3 bases from V and 1 base from J; bases unmatched to any gene: 7. There are 16 residues in the CDR3. CDR1 SGHVS and CDR2 FNYEAQ come from the germline V gene. The DNA read from the CDR3 is TGTGCCAGCAGCTTCACGGGACAGGGTAGGTCCTACGAG. Residues: CASSFTGQGRSYE. The CDR3 reads in full as CASSFTGQGRSYEQYF.

This clone occurred a few times. The read falls 3 residues short of the CDR3 end, and the missing part is taken from the germline J gene. This chain connects TRBV6-1 to TRBJ2-3, with D tentatively TRBD2 (6 bases). The germline V and J ends were trimmed by 4 bases and 4 bases, with 12 bases remaining between them. This CDR3 region has 14 residues. Germline V gene lookup returns CDR1 MNHNS and CDR2 SASEGT. The CDR3 loop is CASSGTKGPDTQYF. The sequenced part of the CDR3 DNA is TGTGCCAGCAGTGGGACTAAAGGTCCAGATACG.

Concerning this clone itself: The read finishes 3 residues shy of the CDR3 end, and the germline J gene is used to complete it. This chain uses TRBV2 with TRBJ1-1, with a weak D call TRBD1 (5 bases). V lost 7 bases and J lost 4, with 19 bases in between. Germline V gives CDR1 SNHLY, CDR2 FYNNEI. This CDR3 region has 15 residues. This CDR3 reads CASINEGLEGTEAFF. Partial CDR3 DNA: TGTGCCAGCATAAATGAGGGGTTGGAGGGCACTGAA.

This clone was picked up a small number of times. The read stops 3 residues short of the end of the CDR3; the missing end is completed from the germline J gene. J is TRBJ2-7 and V is TRBV19; D possibly corresponds to TRBD2 (6 bases). The CDR3 contains 16 residues. V dropped 2 bases and J dropped 3 bases, with 17 bases sitting between them. The germline gives CDR1 LNHDA, CDR2 SQIVND (reference sequence). The CDR3 region is CASSILFGGPYYEQYF. The DNA read from the CDR3 is TGTGCCAGTAGTATACTTTTCGGGGGACCCTACTACGAG.

In this sample, this clone turned up a few times. The read ends 3 residues before the CDR3 terminus; that terminus is restored from the germline J gene. V gene TRBV7-9 combines with J gene TRBJ2-3; 7 bases match TRBD1. V shed 7 bases and J 2 bases; nucleotides not matched to a gene: 9. The germline V gene has CDR1 SEHNR and CDR2 FQNEAQ (reference sequence). The CDR3 has 15 residues. The sequenced part of the CDR3 DNA is TGTGCCAGCAAGAATCCGGGACAGAACACAGATACG. Translating gives CASKNPGQNTDT. The CDR3 reads in full as CASKNPGQNTDTQYF.

This clone appeared a few times. The read terminates 3 residues before the CDR3 end, so the remaining end is supplied by the germline J gene. The chain links TRBV2 to TRBJ2-5; the D gene is possibly TRBD1 (6 bases). The CDR3 is 12 residues long. Germline CDR1 reads SNHLY; CDR2 reads FYNNEI. Trimming removed 10 bases at V and 5 bases at J, with 14 bases between. The CDR3 bases that were read are TGTGCCACCGGACAGTCGTGGGAGACC. Residues: CATGQSWET. Given in full, the CDR3 is CATGQSWETQYF.

Notes on this clone: The read halts 3 residues ahead of the CDR3 end, with the missing end drawn from the germline J gene. The chain is built from TRBV7-9 and TRBJ2-3; tentatively, D is TRBD1 (5 bases). Per germline, CDR1 SEHNR and CDR2 FQNEAQ (reference sequence). The ends were cut back, 3 bases at V and 5 bases at J, with 12 bases in the middle. CDR3 length: 14 residues. The part of the CDR3 DNA that was read is TGTGCCAGCAGCTTTGCAGGGCAGGGAGATACG. It yields the protein CASSFAGQGDT. The entire CDR3 is CASSFAGQGDTQYF. Combining the CDR3 with reference TRBV7-9 and TRBJ2-3 gives the whole variable domain DTGVSQNPRHKITKRGQNVTFRCDPISEHNRLYWYRQTLGQGPEFLTYFQNEAQLEKSRLLSDRFSAERPKGSFSTLEIQRTEQGDSAMYLCASSFAGQGDTQYFGPGTRLTVL.

This clone was seen more than once but under ten times. The CDR3 end falls 3 residues outside the read, so it is completed with the germline J gene. The chain joins TRBV2 to TRBJ2-7; 7 bases align to TRBD2. CDR3 length equals 16 residues. Germline assignment: CDR1 SNHLY and CDR2 FYNNEI. After removal of 4 bases from V and 0 bases from J, the junction contained 9 bases not matched to a gene. CDR3 DNA, as far as it was read: TGTGCCAGCAGTGCAGGTATGGGGACTAACTCCTACGAG. It specifies CASSAGMGTNSYE. The full CDR3 reads CASSAGMGTNSYEQYF.

This clone has only a few counts. The read terminates 3 residues ahead of where the CDR3 ends, so the germline J gene completes it. This chain joins TRBV19 and TRBJ1-5; maybe TRBD1 (5 bases). The germline V gene has CDR1 LNHDA and CDR2 SQIVND (reference sequence). Deletions cut 6 bases from V and 7 bases from J, with 13 bases between. There are 13 residues in the CDR3. The CDR3 DNA, read in part, is TGTGCCAGTAGCACCACCCAGGGACAGCCC. Encoded protein: CASSTTQGQP. The full-length CDR3 reads as CASSTTQGQPQHF.

A note on this clone: The read comes to an end 3 residues before the CDR3 does, leaving the germline J gene to fill in the end. V gene TRBV19 combines with J gene TRBJ2-1; 12 bases map to TRBD2. V lost 4 bases and J lost 5; bases outside the gene matches: 3. The CDR3 is made up of 15 amino acids. Per the germline V gene, CDR1 is LNHDA and CDR2 is SQIVND (reference sequence). The DNA read from the CDR3 is TGTGCCAGTAGTAGGACTAGCGGGACAAACAATGAG. This codes for CASSRTSGTNNE. The full CDR3 protein is CASSRTSGTNNEQFF.

In its sample, this clone was seen a few times. With the read ending 3 residues before the CDR3 end, the germline J gene is used to fill in that end. The chain has TRBV5-6 and TRBJ2-7; D call uncertain. CDR1 SGHDT and CDR2 YYEEEE come from the germline V gene. The CDR3 is 13 residues long. V was shortened by 0 bases and J by 0 bases, with 4 bases between the two germline ends. The CDR3 loop is CASSLGSSYEQYF. The DNA read from the CDR3 is TGTGCCAGCAGCTTGGGCAGCTCCTACGAG.

This clone appeared a few times. From the germline J gene comes the end of the CDR3, since the read stops 3 residues before it. The chain employs TRBV20-1 and TRBJ2-7; TRBD2 matches at 11 bases. V trimming: 1 base; J trimming: 3 bases; junction bases outside the gene matches: 2. CDR1 and CDR2 from the germline V gene are DFQATT and SNEGSKA (reference sequence). This CDR3 region has 14 residues. The sequenced CDR3 bases are TGCAGTGCTAGAGTAGCGGGAGGGAGCTACGAG. Amino acid sequence: CSARVAGGSYE. The whole CDR3 protein is CSARVAGGSYEQYF.

For this clone: The read ends 3 residues before the CDR3 terminus; that terminus is restored from the germline J gene. This chain joins TRBV6-2 or TRBV6-3 and TRBJ2-3; D unclear. Trimming stripped 3 bases from V and 2 bases from J, with 6 bases between. Germline V lookup: CDR1 MNHEY, CDR2 SVGEGT. CDR3 length: 13 amino acids. CDR3 in amino acids: CASSYQDTDTQYF. The sequenced part of the CDR3 DNA is TGTGCCAGCAGTTATCAGGACACAGATACG.

This clone was observed many times. Coverage ceases 3 residues before the CDR3 finishes, and the germline J gene fills in the end. The chain is built from TRBV29-1 and TRBJ2-5; D possibly corresponds to TRBD2 (6 bases). Per germline, CDR1 SQVTM and CDR2 ANQGSEA. CDR3 length: 14 residues. V lost 3 bases and J 2 bases, leaving 13 bases between the germline ends. CDR3 bases read: TGCAGCGTTGACCCTGGGACTGAACAAGAGACC. It translates to CSVDPGTEQET. From start to end, the CDR3 is CSVDPGTEQETQYF.

This clone has just a few counts. The read comes to an end 3 residues before the CDR3 does, leaving the germline J gene to fill in the end. The V and J genes are TRBV7-9 and TRBJ2-2; 10 bases map to TRBD1. V lost 4 bases, J lost 6 bases, and 5 bases stayed unmatched. Germline V gives CDR1 SEHNR, CDR2 FQNEAQ (reference sequence). The CDR3 extends over 15 amino acids. The sequenced CDR3 bases are TGTGCCAGCAGCTCCGACAGGGGGCTTCCCGGGGAG. Amino acids: CASSSDRGLPGE. The whole CDR3 sequence is CASSSDRGLPGELFF.

This clone was detected only a few times. With the read ending 3 residues before the CDR3 end, the germline J gene is used to fill in that end. This rearrangement joins TRBV5-1 to TRBJ2-5; 9 bases are shared with TRBD1. CDR1 SGHRS and CDR2 YFSETQ come from the germline V gene. The CDR3 runs to 16 residues. Losses at the gene ends were 3 bases for V and 2 bases for J; bases not matched to a gene: 8. The DNA read from the CDR3 is TGCGCCAGCAGCTCCCCCACCGGGACAGGGCAAGAGACC. Translation: CASSSPTGTGQET. The whole CDR3 protein reads CASSSPTGTGQETQYF.

This clone showed up just a few times. The read is 3 residues too short to cover the CDR3 end, so that end is filled in from the germline J gene. The chain has TRBV2 and TRBJ2-3, with D maybe TRBD1 (7 bases). This CDR3 is 14 amino acids long. In germline, CDR1 is SNHLY, CDR2 FYNNEI. V was shortened by 7 bases and J by 6 bases, with 17 bases between the two germline ends. CDR3 bases read: TGTGCCAGCAAGGAGGGGGCTTCGTCGGATACG. This translates into CASKEGASSDT. The full CDR3 protein reads CASKEGASSDTQYF.

On this clone: The DNA ends 3 residues before the CDR3 does, and the rest of the CDR3 is filled in from the germline J gene. This chain links TRBV19 with TRBJ1-1; maybe TRBD1 (5 bases). There are 13 residues in the CDR3. The germline V gene has CDR1 LNHDA and CDR2 SQIVND (reference sequence). Trimming took off 5 bases at V and 5 bases at J, with 12 bases between the two ends. CDR3 loop: CASSYQGGTEAFF. Incomplete CDR3 DNA: TGTGCCAGTAGTTATCAGGGTGGTACTGAA.

Comments on this clone: The read comes to an end 3 residues before the CDR3 does, leaving the germline J gene to fill in the end. This sequence joins TRBV20-1 and TRBJ1-2; tentative D call: TRBD1 (5 bases). CDR1 and CDR2 (germline): DFQATT, SNEGSKA (reference sequence). The CDR3 loop spans 14 amino acids. The sequenced CDR3 bases are TGCAGTGCTAGAGATATTCAGGGTTATGACGGC. Encoded protein: CSARDIQGYDG. The complete CDR3 reads CSARDIQGYDGYTF.

As to this clone: The observed sequence ends 3 residues before the CDR3 terminus, with the missing tail filled in from the germline J gene. This rearrangement joins TRBV7-9 to TRBJ2-1; 7 nucleotides line up with TRBD1. This CDR3 contains 13 residues. V gave up 5 bases and J gave up 9 bases; unmatched junction bases: 7. Per germline, CDR1 SEHNR and CDR2 FQNEAQ (reference sequence). The CDR3 DNA, read in part, is TGTGCCAGCAGCCCGTGGACAGGCAGTGAG. The encoded protein is CASSPWTGSE. The full CDR3 is CASSPWTGSEQFF.

CDR3 amino acids: CASSIVRGNYEQYF. CDR3 DNA, as far as it was read: TGTGCCAGTAGTATTGTCCGGGGGAACTACGAG. The chain combines TRBV19 with TRBJ2-7; tentatively, D is TRBD2 (6 bases). The sequenced fragment ends 3 residues before the CDR3 boundary, so the rest is inferred from the germline J gene. This CDR3 comprises 14 residues. In germline, CDR1 is LNHDA, CDR2 SQIVND (reference sequence). The germline V and J ends were trimmed by 3 bases and 3 bases, with 12 bases remaining between them.

Turning to this clone: Coverage ceases 3 residues before the CDR3 finishes, and the germline J gene fills in the end. The chain combines TRBV19 with TRBJ2-4; D may be TRBD2 (7 bases). CDR1 is LNHDA and CDR2 is SQIVND in the germline V gene (reference sequence). This CDR3 region has 14 residues. V lost 8 bases, J lost 8 bases, and 19 bases lay in between. The CDR3: CASRRTDRGDIQYF. The sequenced CDR3 bases are TGTGCCAGTCGAAGGACAGACCGGGGGGACATT.

The CDR3 sequence: CASNQGSPYNSPLHF. Incomplete CDR3 DNA: TGTGCCAGCAATCAGGGATCCCCCTATAATTCACCC. The chain couples TRBV7-2 to TRBJ1-6; a possible D gene is TRBD1 (5 bases). The sequenced fragment ends 3 residues before the CDR3 boundary, so the rest is inferred from the germline J gene. In germline, CDR1 is SGHTA, CDR2 FQGNSA. The CDR3 length is 15 residues. V was pared by 7 bases and J by 2 bases, with 12 bases between.

The sample holds a few counts of this clone. At one end, the junction sequence differs from germline, possibly due to a read error. The observed sequence ends 3 residues before the CDR3 terminus, with the missing tail filled in from the germline J gene. The chain has TRBV18 and TRBJ2-5; D not resolved. The CDR3 is made up of 12 amino acids. CDR1 and CDR2 (germline): KGHSH, LQKENI. This CDR3 is CASLQNQGTQYF. The CDR3 bases that were read are TGTGCCAGTTTACAAAACCAAGGGACC. Complete variable domain (other parts from reference TRBV18 and TRBJ2-5): NAGVMQNPRHLVRRRGQEARLRCSPMKGHSHVYWYRQLPEEGLKFMVYLQKENIIDESGMPKERFSAEFPKEGPSILRIQQVVRGDSAAYFCASLQNQGTQYFGPGTRLLVL.

This clone was seen a few times. Coverage ceases 3 residues before the CDR3 finishes, and the germline J gene fills in the end. This chain connects TRBV18 to TRBJ1-2; TRBD1 aligns across 7 bases. The CDR3 extends over 13 amino acids. Germline V gene data show CDR1 as KGHSH and CDR2 as LQKENI. Trimming cost V 3 bases and J 6 bases; bases outside gene matches: 4. The CDR3 reads CASSPGQADGYTF. Incomplete CDR3 DNA: TGTGCCAGCTCACCTGGACAGGCTGATGGC. Variable domain in full (rest from reference TRBV18 and TRBJ1-2): NAGVMQNPRHLVRRRGQEARLRCSPMKGHSHVYWYRQLPEEGLKFMVYLQKENIIDESGMPKERFSAEFPKEGPSILRIQQVVRGDSAAYFCASSPGQADGYTFGSGTRLTVV.